Sequencing of this T cell receptor (beta chain) was carried out in a study of beta chain features in type 1 diabetes (dated by TCRdb to about 2018). Notes on the research overall: Mean age, gender distribution, total cell number and subset yield did not differ between patients and healthy donors. Whereas all 28 donors provided naive and central memory subsets, regulatory and stem cell-like memory subsets were isolated from just 8 patients and about eight healthy donors. A total of over 90,000,000 sorted cells were examined across all samples, and a strong correlation was observed between cell number per subset and RNA yield. The study compared TCRB repertoires of sorted circulating CD4+ T cell subsets between recently diagnosed type 1 diabetes patients and matched healthy donors.

Turning to this clone: Its antigen remains unidentified. Base qualities are not at hand, and no much larger clone is one base apart.

The research as a whole found: At VDJ recombination sites, type 1 diabetes patients had fewer insertions and more deleted nucleotides, which implies abnormalities in thymic rearrangement. Because cDNA rather than genomic DNA was sequenced, highly expressing activated cells could have been over-represented, although no difference in activation and CD3 levels was found between groups. PCR may preferentially amplify shorter templates, but because patient and control samples were amplified and corrected together, any resulting skew would affect both groups equally. Only small numbers of individuals were included in the HLA sub-analyses, which left unresolved whether HLA type had any influence on TCRB rearrangement. In all four CD4+ subsets, TCRB CDR3 length was moderately but significantly shorter in type 1 diabetes patients. Naive, central memory and regulatory TCRB repertoires appeared more similar among patients than among healthy donors.

The entire amount of isolated RNA was reverse transcribed using the High Capacity cDNA Reverse Transcription Kit, so the sequenced TCRB transcripts were expressed ones. Deep immunoSEQ sequencing was performed on naive, central memory and regulatory T cell samples, with an average of approximately 4 million total reads per sample. After sorted cells were lysed in RLT buffer, RNA was extracted with DNase-treated RNeasy Micro or Mini kits, with the choice depending on cell number. To prevent cross-contamination, every cell subset was processed on its own, while patient and healthy donor samples were processed together. Using the immunoSEQ multiplex PCR, TCRB sequences were amplified from cDNA into 87-bp fragments spanning the CDR3 region. Sequencing of the amplicons was done on the Illumina HiSeq platform. On the authors' methods: Synthetic template baselines were used to correct PCR bias computationally, reads within Hamming distance 2 were collapsed together, and singletons that could not be merged were discarded. By aligning reads against IMGT, V, D and J genes, CDR3 length, and insertions or deletions at six rearrangement sites were assigned. Clonotype counts were normalized to sorted cell number within each subset before computing true diversity and Gini coefficients with the tcR R package. The overlap coefficient, calculated on TCRB nucleotide sequences, was used to measure repertoire sharing. As a proxy for the pre-selection repertoire, out-of-frame TCRB sequences from naive cells were analyzed. Drawn from immuneACCESS, this table holds only the in-frame rearrangements with V and J called that TCRdb kept. Clones are partly lost; checked studies trace under half to an unresolved V gene and leave the rest unexplained. V and J calls and clone size are given by that table; D and trimming were obtained from the DNA. The sample includes 350,000 to 400,000 clones, with about 12% observed a single time. The ten largest clonotypes hold about 0.01% of the sample.

The CDR3 goes from the cysteine to the phenylalanine over 15 residues. The kept DNA is CDR3 alone, 45 bases in frame from the first base. V has 4 bases trimmed and J has 3 bases trimmed; junction bases matching no gene number 4. According to the germline V gene, CDR1 reads SGHTA and CDR2 reads FQGNSA. From each donor, a single peripheral blood sample of about 100 mL on average was drawn into heparinised tubes. Naive, central memory, regulatory and stem cell-like memory CD4+ T cells were sorted on a BD FACSAria II using a panel including CD45RO, CCR7, CD25, CD127, CD95 and CD27. Purity was above 98% for every sorted population. PBMCs were isolated immediately by Lymphoprep density gradient centrifugation and stained directly without culture. Samples were stained and sorted in pairs, with one healthy donor and one patient per experiment, so that batch effects were minimized.

Sample: naive CD4+ T cells from blood. Explained via the paper, the cell subset or site label denotes: true naive CD4+ T cells. The chain uses TRBV7-2 and TRBJ2-1; TRBD2 fits 9 bases in the junction. The source of this sequence is a woman under 30 with type 1 diabetes. This receptor has the CDR3 CASSSSGNIYNEQFF. The sequenced DNA is TGTGCCAGCAGCTCTAGCGGGAACATCTACAATGAGCAGTTCTTC.